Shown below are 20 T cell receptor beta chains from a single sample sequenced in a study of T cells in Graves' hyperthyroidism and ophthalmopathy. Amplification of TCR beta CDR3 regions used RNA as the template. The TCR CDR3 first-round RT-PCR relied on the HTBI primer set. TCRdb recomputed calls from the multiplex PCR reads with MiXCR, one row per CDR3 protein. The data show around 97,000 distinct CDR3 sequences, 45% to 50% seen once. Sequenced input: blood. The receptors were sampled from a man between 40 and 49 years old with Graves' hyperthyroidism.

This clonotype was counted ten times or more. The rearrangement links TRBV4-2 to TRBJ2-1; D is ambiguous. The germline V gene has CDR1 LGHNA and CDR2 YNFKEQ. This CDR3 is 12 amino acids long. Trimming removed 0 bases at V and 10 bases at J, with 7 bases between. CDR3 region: CASSQDRLEQFF. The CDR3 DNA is TGTGCCAGCAGCCAAGATAGACTCGAGCAGTTCTTC.

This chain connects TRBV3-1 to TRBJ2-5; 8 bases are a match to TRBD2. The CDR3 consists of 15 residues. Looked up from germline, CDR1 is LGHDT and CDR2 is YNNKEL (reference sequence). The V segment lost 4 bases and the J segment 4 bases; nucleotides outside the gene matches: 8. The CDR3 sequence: CASSRTGGRRETQYF. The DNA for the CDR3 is TGTGCCAGCAGCCGAACGGGGGGGCGCCGAGAGACCCAGTACTTC.

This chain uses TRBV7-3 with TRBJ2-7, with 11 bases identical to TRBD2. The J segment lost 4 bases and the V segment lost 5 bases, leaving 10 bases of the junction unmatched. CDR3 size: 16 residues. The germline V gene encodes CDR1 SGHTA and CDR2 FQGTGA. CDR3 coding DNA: TGTGCCAGCAGCCCCAGTGGGACTAGCGGTGGATACGAGCAGTACTTC. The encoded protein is CASSPSGTSGGYEQYF.

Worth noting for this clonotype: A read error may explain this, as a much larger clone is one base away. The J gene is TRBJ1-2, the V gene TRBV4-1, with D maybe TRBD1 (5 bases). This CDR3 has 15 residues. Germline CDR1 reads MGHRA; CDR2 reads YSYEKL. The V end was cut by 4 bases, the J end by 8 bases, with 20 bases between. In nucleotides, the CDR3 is TGCGCCAGCAGCCCTCGAGGCGAGGGACGGGAGGGCTACACCTTC. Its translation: CASSPRGEGREGYTF.

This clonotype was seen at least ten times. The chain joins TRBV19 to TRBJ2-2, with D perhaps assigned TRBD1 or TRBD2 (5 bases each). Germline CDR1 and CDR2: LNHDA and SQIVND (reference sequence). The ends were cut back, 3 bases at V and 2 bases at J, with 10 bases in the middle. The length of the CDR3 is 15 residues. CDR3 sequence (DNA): TGTGCCAGTAGTATTGGGACGGCTAACACCGGGGAGCTGTTTTTT. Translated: CASSIGTANTGELFF. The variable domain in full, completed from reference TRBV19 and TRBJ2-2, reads DGGITQSPKYLFRKEGQNVTLSCEQNLNHDAMYWYRQDPGQGLRLIYYSQIVNDFQKGDIAEGYSVSREKKESFPLTVTSAQKNPTAFYLCASSIGTANTGELFFGEGSRLTVL.

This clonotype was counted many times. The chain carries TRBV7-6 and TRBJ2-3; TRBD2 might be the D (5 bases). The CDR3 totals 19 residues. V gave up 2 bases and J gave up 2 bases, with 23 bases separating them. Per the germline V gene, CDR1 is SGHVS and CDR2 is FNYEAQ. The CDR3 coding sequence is TGTGCCAGCAGCTTACTTCCGGGGTTAACTGGCGTTTCCACAGATACGCAGTATTTT. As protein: CASSLLPGLTGVSTDTQYF.

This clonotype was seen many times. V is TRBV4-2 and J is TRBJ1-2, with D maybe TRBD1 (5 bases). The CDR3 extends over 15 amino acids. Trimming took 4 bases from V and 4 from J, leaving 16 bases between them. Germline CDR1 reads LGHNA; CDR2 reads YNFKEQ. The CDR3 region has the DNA TGTGCCAGCAGCCGAGGGACTGAAGAATTCTATGGCTACACCTTC. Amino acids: CASSRGTEEFYGYTF.

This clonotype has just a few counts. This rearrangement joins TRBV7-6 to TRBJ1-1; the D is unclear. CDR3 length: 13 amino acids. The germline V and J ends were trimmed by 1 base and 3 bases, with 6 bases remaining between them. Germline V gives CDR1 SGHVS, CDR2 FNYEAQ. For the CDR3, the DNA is TGTGCCAGCAGCTTAGAGGGAGACACTGAAGCTTTCTTT. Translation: CASSLEGDTEAFF. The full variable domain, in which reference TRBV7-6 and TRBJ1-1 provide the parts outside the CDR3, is GAGVSQSPRYKVTKRGQDVALRCDPISGHVSLYWYRQALGQGPEFLTYFNYEAQQDKSGLPNDRFSAERPEGSISTLTIQRTEQRDSAMYRCASSLEGDTEAFFGQGTRLTVV.

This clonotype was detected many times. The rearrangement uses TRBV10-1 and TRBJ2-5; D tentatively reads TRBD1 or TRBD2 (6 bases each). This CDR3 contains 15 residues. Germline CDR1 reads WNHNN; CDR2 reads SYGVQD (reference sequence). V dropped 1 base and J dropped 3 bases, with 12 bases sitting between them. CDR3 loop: CASSELQGGKETQYF. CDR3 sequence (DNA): TGCGCCAGCAGTGAGTTACAGGGAGGTAAAGAGACCCAGTACTTC.

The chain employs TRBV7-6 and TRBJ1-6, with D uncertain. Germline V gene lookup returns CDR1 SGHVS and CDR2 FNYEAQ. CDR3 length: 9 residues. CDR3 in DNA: TGTGCGAGTACGCCATCCCTCCACTTT. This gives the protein CASTPSLHF.

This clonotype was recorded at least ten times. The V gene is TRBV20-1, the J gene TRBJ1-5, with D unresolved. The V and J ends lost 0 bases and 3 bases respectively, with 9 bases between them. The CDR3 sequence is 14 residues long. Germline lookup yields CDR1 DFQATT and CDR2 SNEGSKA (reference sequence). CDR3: CSARDGRYNQPQHF. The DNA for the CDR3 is TGCAGTGCTAGAGATGGACGGTACAATCAGCCCCAGCATTTT.

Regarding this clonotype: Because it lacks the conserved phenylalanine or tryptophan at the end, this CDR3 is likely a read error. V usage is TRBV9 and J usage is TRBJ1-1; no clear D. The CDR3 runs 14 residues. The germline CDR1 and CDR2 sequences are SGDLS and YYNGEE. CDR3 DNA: TGTGCCAGCAGCGTAGACGGCGGAAACACTGAGGCTTTCTCT. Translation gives CASSVDGGNTEAFS.

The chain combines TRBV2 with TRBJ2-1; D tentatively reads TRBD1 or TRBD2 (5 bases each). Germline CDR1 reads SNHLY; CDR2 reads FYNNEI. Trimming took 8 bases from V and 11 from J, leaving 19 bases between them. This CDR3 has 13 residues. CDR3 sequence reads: CASGPRAGTKQFF. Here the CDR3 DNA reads TGTGCCAGCGGGCCGAGGGCCGGGACCAAGCAGTTCTTC.

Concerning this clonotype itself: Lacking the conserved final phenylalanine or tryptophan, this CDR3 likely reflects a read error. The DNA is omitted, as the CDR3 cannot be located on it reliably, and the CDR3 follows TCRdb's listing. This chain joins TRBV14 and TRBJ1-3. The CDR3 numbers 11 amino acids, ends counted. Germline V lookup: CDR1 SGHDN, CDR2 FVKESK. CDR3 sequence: CASSQWTNLNT.

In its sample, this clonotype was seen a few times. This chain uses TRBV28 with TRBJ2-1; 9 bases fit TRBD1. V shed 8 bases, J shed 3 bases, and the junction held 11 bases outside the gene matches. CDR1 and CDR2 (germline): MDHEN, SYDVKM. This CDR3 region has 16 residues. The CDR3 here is CASQPPGQGLYNEQFF. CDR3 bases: TGTGCCAGCCAACCTCCGGGACAGGGCCTCTACAATGAGCAGTTCTTC.

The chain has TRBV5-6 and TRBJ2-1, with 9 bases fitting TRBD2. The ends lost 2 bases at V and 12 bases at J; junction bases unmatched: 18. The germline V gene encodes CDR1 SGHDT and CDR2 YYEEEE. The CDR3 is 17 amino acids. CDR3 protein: CASSFSGGLTRTDTQFF. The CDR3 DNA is TGTGCCAGCAGCTTTAGCGGGGGCCTGACACGCACAGATACGCAGTTCTTC.

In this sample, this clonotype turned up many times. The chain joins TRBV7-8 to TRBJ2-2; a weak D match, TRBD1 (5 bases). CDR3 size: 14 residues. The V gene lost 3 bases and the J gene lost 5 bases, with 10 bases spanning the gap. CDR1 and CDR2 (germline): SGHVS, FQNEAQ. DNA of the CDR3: TGTGCCAGCAGCTTTAAGGCAGGGACCGGGGAGCTGTTTTTT. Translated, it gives CASSFKAGTGELFF.

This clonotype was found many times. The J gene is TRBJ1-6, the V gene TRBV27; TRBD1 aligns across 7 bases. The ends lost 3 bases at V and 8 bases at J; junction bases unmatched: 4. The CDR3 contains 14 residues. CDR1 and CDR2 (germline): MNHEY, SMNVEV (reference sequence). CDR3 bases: TGTGCCAGCAGTTTTTCGACAGGGCATTCACCCCTCCACTTT. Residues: CASSFSTGHSPLHF.

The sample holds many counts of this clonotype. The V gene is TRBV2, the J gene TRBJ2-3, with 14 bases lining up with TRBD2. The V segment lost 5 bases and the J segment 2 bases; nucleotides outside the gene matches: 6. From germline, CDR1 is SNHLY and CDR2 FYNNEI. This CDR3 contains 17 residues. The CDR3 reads CASSRPTSGRDTDTQYF. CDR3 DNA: TGTGCCAGCAGTCGACCGACTAGCGGGAGGGACACAGATACGCAGTATTTT.

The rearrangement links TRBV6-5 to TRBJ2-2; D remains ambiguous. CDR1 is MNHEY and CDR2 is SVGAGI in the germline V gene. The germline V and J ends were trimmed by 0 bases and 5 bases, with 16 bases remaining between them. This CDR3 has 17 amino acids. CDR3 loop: CASSYSPPFAATGELFF. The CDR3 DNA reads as TGTGCCAGCAGTTACTCCCCCCCGTTTGCGGCAACCGGGGAGCTGTTTTTT.